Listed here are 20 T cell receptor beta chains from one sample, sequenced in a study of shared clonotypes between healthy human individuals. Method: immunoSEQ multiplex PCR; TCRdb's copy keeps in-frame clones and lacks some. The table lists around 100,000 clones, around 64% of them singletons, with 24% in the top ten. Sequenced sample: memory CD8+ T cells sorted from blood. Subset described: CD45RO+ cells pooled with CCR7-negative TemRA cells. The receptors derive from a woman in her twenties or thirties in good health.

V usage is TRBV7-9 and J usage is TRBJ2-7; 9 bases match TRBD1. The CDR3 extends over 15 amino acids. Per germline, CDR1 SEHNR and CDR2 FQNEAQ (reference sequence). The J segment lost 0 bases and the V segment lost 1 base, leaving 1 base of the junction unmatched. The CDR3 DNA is TGTGCCAGCAGCTTAGTACAGGGGGCCTCCTACGAGCAGTACTTC. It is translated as CASSLVQGASYEQYF. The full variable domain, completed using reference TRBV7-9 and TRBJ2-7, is DTGVSQNPRHKITKRGQNVTFRCDPISEHNRLYWYRQTLGQGPEFLTYFQNEAQLEKSRLLSDRFSAERPKGSFSTLEIQRTEQGDSAMYLCASSLVQGASYEQYFGPGTRLTVT.

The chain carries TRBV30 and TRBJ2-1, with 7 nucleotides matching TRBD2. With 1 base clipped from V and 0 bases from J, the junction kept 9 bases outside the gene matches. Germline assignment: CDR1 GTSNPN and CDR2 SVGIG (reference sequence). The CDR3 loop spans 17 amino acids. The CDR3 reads CAWSAHPGGSSYNEQFF. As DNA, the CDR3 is TGTGCCTGGAGTGCCCACCCGGGCGGGAGCTCCTACAATGAGCAGTTCTTC. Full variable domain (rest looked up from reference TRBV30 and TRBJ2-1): SQTIHQWPATLVQPVGSPLSLECTVEGTSNPNLYWYRQAAGRGLQLLFYSVGIGQISSEVPQNLSASRPQDRQFILSSKKLLLSDSGFYLCAWSAHPGGSSYNEQFFGPGTRLTVL.

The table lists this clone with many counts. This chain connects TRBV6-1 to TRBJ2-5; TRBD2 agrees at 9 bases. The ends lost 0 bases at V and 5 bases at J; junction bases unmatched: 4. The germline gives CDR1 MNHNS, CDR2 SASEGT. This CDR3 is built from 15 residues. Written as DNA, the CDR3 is TGTGCCAGCAGTGAAGCTAGCGGGAGTATGGAGACCCAGTACTTC. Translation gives CASSEASGSMETQYF.

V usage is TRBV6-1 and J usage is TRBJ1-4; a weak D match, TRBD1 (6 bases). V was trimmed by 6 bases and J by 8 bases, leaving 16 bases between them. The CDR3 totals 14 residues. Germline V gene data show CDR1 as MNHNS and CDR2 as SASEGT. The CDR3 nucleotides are TGTGCCAGCAGCGATGGCGGGGGGCTCGAAAAACTGTTTTTT. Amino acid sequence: CASSDGGGLEKLFF.

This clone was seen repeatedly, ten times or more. CDR3 amino acids: CASSPPGGRGAQYF. The CDR3 DNA reads as TGTGCCAGCAGCCCCCCCGGGGGGCGGGGGGCCCAGTACTTC. V and J are TRBV5-6 and TRBJ2-5, with TRBD2 matching 8 bases. This CDR3 comprises 14 residues. The germline V gene has CDR1 SGHDT and CDR2 YYEEEE. The V and J ends lost 4 bases and 9 bases, in that order; junction bases with no gene match: 11. Full variable domain (missing parts from reference TRBV5-6 and TRBJ2-5): DAGVTQSPTHLIKTRGQQVTLRCSPKSGHDTVSWYQQALGQGPQFIFQYYEEEERQRGNFPDRFSGHQFPNYSSELNVNALLLGDSALYLCASSPPGGRGAQYFGPGTRLLVL.

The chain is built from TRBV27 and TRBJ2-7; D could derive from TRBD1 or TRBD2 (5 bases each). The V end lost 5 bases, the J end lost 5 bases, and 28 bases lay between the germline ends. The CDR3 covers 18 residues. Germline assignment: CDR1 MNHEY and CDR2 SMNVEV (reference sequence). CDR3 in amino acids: CASSTSWDLILHGDEQYF. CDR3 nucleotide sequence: TGTGCCAGCAGTACATCTTGGGACCTCATCCTTCATGGGGACGAGCAGTACTTC.

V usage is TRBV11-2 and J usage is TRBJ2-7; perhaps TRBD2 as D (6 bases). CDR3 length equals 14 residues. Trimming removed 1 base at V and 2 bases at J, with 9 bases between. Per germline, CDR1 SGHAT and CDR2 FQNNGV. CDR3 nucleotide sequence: TGTGCCAGCAGCTTAGGGGACTTAACCTACGAGCAGTACTTC. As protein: CASSLGDLTYEQYF.

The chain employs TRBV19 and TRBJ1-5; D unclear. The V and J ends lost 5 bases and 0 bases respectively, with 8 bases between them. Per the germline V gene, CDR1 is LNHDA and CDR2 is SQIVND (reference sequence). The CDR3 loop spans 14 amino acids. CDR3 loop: CASSDPASNQPQHF. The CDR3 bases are TGTGCCAGTAGTGACCCCGCTAGCAATCAGCCCCAGCATTTT.

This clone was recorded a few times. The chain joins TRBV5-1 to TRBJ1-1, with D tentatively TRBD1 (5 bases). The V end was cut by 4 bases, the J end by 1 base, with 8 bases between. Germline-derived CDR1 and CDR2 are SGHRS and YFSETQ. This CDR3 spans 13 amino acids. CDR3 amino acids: CASSADKNTEAFF. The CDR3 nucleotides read TGCGCCAGCAGCGCGGACAAGAACACTGAAGCTTTCTTT.

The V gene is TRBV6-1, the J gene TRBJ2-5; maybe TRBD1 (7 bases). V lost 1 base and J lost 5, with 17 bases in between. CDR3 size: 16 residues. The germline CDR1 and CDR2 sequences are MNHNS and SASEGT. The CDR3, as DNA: TGTGCCAGCAGTGAAGAGGCAGGGGGAGGAAGGGAGACCCAGTACTTC. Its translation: CASSEEAGGGRETQYF.

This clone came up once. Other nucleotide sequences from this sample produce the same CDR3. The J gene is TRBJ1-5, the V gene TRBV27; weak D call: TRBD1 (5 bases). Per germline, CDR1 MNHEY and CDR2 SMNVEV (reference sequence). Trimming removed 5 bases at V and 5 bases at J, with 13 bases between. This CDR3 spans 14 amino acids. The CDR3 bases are TGTGCCAGCAGTCCGCAGGGTGACCATCAGCCCCAGCATTTT. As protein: CASSPQGDHQPQHF.

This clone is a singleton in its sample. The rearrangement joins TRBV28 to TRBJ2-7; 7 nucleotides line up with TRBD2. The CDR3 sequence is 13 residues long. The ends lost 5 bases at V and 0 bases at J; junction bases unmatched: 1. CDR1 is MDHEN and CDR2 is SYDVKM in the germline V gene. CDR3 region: CASSKRDSYEQYF. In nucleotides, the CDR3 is TGTGCCAGCAGTAAGCGGGACTCCTACGAGCAGTACTTC.

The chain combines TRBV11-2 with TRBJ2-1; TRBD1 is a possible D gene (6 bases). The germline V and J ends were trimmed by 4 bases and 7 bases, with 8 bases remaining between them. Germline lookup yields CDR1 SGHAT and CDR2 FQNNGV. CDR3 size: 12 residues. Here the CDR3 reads CASSSQGNEQFF. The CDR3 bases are TGTGCCAGCAGCTCACAGGGAAATGAGCAGTTCTTC.

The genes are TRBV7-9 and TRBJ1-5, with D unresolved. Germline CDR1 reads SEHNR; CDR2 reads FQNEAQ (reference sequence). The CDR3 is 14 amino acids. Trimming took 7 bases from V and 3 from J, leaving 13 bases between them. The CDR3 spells CASTLGGFNQPQHF. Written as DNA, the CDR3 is TGTGCCAGCACCCTAGGAGGGTTCAATCAGCCCCAGCATTTT.

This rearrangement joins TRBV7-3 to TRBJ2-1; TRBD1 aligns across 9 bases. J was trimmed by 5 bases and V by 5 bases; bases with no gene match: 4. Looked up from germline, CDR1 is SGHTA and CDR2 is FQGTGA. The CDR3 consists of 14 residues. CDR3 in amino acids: CASSRGQGNNEQFF. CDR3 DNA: TGTGCCAGCAGCCGGGGACAGGGAAACAATGAGCAGTTCTTC.

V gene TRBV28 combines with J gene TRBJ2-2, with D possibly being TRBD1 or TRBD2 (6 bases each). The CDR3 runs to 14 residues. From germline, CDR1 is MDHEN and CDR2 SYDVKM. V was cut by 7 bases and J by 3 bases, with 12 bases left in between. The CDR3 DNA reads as TGTGCCAGCAAGGCAGGGGAGGACACCGGGGAGCTGTTTTTT. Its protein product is CASKAGEDTGELFF.

The CDR3 nucleotides read TGCGCCAGCAGCGCTTGGTGGAACAGGGAGGGCTATGGCTACACCTTC. Encoded protein: CASSAWWNREGYGYTF. V and J are TRBV5-1 and TRBJ1-2; a possible D gene is TRBD1 (6 bases). CDR1 is SGHRS and CDR2 is YFSETQ in the germline V gene. The CDR3 runs 16 residues. V was shortened by 4 bases and J by 4 bases, with 20 bases between the two germline ends.

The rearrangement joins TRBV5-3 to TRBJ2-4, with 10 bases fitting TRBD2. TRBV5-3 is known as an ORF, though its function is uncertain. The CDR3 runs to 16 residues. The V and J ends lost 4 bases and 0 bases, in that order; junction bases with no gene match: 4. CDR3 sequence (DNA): TGTGCCAGAAGCAACGGACTAGCGGAAGCCAAAAACATTCAGTACTTC. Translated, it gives CARSNGLAEAKNIQYF.

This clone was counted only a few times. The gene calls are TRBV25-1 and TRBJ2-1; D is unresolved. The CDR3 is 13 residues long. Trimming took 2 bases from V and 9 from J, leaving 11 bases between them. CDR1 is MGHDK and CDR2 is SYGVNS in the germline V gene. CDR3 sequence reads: CASSEDPIPEQFF. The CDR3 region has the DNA TGTGCCAGCAGTGAAGATCCCATTCCTGAGCAGTTCTTC.

The CDR3 loop reads CASSQDSSGANVLTF. Here the CDR3 DNA reads TGCGCCAGCAGCCAAGACAGTTCTGGGGCCAACGTCCTGACTTTC. The chain recombines TRBV4-1 with TRBJ2-6; D is undetermined. Trimming took off 0 bases at V and 1 base at J, with 4 bases between the two ends. CDR3 length: 15 amino acids. Germline-derived CDR1 and CDR2 are MGHRA and YSYEKL.